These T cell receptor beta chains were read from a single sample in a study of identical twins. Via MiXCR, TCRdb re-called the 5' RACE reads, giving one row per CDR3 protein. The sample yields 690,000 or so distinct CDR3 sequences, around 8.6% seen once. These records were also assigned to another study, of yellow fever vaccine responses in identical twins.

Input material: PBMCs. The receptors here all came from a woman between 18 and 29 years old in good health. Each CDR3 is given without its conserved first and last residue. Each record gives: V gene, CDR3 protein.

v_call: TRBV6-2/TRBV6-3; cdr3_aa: ASSDGGIVYGYT
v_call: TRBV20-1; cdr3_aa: SVRGAASYEQY
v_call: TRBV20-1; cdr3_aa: SARVSRAPYYGYT
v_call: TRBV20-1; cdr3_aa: SARDFPDSPLH
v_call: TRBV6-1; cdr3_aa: ASRQTGTDTQY
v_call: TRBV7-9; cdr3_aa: ASSFGLDSYEQY
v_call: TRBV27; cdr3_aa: ASSSVTGRVGEQY
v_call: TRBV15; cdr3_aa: ATSPRTSGRLSETQY
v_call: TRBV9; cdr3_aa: ASSAGRSSYNEQF
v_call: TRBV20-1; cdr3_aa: SASKAGSNQPQH